The clone carrying this T cell receptor (beta chain) was detected only a few times. The CDR3 runs to 18 residues. V was pared by 0 bases and J by 0 bases, with 12 bases between. The V gene's germline CDR1 is LGHNA and CDR2 YSLEER. The sample belongs to a study of blood T cells in healthy people across ages. Next came a second PCR, run for about 6 to 12 cycles, which used a sample-barcoded 5' primer along with a J-beta primer mix. TCRdb reprocessed the 5' RACE reads with MiXCR, giving one entry per CDR3 protein. The table shows approximately 880,000 distinct CDR3 sequences, with approximately 49% occurring only once.

The TCR sequence derives from a young man in good health. Sequencing input: blood. The chain uses TRBV4-3 and TRBJ2-6, with D possibly called TRBD1 or TRBD2 (5 bases each). CDR3 in amino acids: CASSQEVAGTSGANVLTF. CDR3 nucleotide sequence: TGCGCCAGCAGCCAAGAGGTGGCTGGGACCTCTGGGGCCAACGTCCTGACTTTC.